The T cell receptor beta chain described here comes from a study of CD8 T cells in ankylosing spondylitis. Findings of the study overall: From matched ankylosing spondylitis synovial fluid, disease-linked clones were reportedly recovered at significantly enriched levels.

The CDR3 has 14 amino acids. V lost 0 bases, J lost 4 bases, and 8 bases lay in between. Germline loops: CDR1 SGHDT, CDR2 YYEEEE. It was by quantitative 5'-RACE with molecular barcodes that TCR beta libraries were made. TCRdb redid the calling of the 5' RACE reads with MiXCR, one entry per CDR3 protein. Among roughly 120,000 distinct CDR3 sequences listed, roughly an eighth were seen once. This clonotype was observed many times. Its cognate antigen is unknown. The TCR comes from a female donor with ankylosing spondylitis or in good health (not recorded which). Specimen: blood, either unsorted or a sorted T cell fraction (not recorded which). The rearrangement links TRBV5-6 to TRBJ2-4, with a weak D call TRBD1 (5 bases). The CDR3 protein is CASSLGRVKNIQYF. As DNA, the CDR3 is TGTGCCAGCAGCTTGGGCAGGGTTAAAAACATTCAGTACTTC. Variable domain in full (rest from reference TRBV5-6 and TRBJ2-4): DAGVTQSPTHLIKTRGQQVTLRCSPKSGHDTVSWYQQALGQGPQFIFQYYEEEERQRGNFPDRFSGHQFPNYSSELNVNALLLGDSALYLCASSLGRVKNIQYFGAGTRLSVL.